A single sample is the source of the 19 T cell receptor beta chains below, sequenced in a study of shared clonotypes between healthy human individuals. The method was immunoSEQ multiplex PCR; TCRdb's version includes in-frame clones alone and lacks a portion of them. The sample includes 750,000 to 1,000,000 clones, about 92% seen only once; the top ten take about 24%. The naive CD8 population came from CD45RO-negative cells selected for CCR7, without terminally differentiated effector memory CD45RA+ cells. The specimen sequenced was naive CD8+ T cells sorted from blood. The source of these receptors is a man younger than 45 in good health.

Details on this clone: Compared with germline, one end of the junction differs, possibly owing to a read error. V and J are TRBV9 and TRBJ1-3; D is undetermined. CDR1 is SGDLS and CDR2 is YYNGEE in the germline V gene. The CDR3 sequence is 8 residues long. In DNA form, the CDR3 reads TGTGCCAGCAGCCCCCAGGATTTT. This gives the protein CASSPQDF.

The chain joins TRBV7-2 to TRBJ2-7; the D gene is possibly TRBD2 (6 bases). Germline lookup yields CDR1 SGHTA and CDR2 FQGNSA. This CDR3 contains 16 residues. The V end was cut by 5 bases, the J end by 4 bases, with 21 bases between. The CDR3 spells CASSATTRGIQYEQYF. The CDR3 region has the DNA TGTGCCAGCAGCGCAACCACTCGCGGGATTCAATACGAGCAGTACTTC.

The V gene is TRBV5-5, the J gene TRBJ2-7; TRBD2 is a possible D gene (5 bases). Germline CDR1 is SGHKS and CDR2 is YYEKEE (reference sequence). CDR3 length: 14 residues. Trimming removed 2 bases from V and 7 bases from J, with 16 bases in between. CDR3 sequence (DNA): TGTGCCAGCAGCTTCTCCGTATCCTCGGGGGAGCAGTACTTC. Translated, it gives CASSFSVSSGEQYF.

V gene TRBV11-2 combines with J gene TRBJ2-5, with 7 bases that match TRBD1. The V gene's germline CDR1 is SGHAT and CDR2 FQNNGV. The CDR3 runs to 14 residues. The V segment lost 5 bases and the J segment 1 base; nucleotides outside the gene matches: 4. DNA of the CDR3: TGTGCCAGCAGCGCGACAGGGTTCCAAGAGACCCAGTACTTC. This encodes CASSATGFQETQYF.

V gene TRBV7-6 combines with J gene TRBJ2-7; D is perhaps TRBD2 (5 bases). Germline CDR1 and CDR2: SGHVS and FNYEAQ. The V end lost 2 bases, the J end lost 0 bases, and 11 bases lay between the germline ends. This CDR3 comprises 15 residues. For the CDR3, the DNA is TGTGCCAGCAGCTTATCGGAAGGGAGCTCCTACGAGCAGTACTTC. Protein sequence: CASSLSEGSSYEQYF. The full variable domain, rest sourced from reference TRBV7-6 and TRBJ2-7, is GAGVSQSPRYKVTKRGQDVALRCDPISGHVSLYWYRQALGQGPEFLTYFNYEAQQDKSGLPNDRFSAERPEGSISTLTIQRTEQRDSAMYRCASSLSEGSSYEQYFGPGTRLTVT.

About this clone: Other DNA sequences in this sample translate to the same CDR3. The chain has TRBV27 and TRBJ2-7; TRBD1 might be the D (6 bases). Germline V gives CDR1 MNHEY, CDR2 SMNVEV (reference sequence). CDR3 length: 14 amino acids. Trimming removed 0 bases from V and 3 bases from J, with 9 bases in between. The CDR3 DNA reads as TGTGCCAGCAGTTTATCTCAAGGGGGCTACGAGCAGTACTTC. Amino acids: CASSLSQGGYEQYF.

The CDR3 reads CASSEFSSMNTEAFF. DNA for the CDR3: TGCGCCAGCAGCGAATTTAGCAGCATGAACACTGAAGCTTTCTTT. The rearrangement links TRBV5-1 to TRBJ1-1; D remains ambiguous. V dropped 4 bases and J dropped 0 bases, with 13 bases sitting between them. CDR1 and CDR2 (germline): SGHRS, YFSETQ. This CDR3 is 15 amino acids long.

The V and J genes are TRBV27 and TRBJ2-2, with D maybe TRBD2 (5 bases). Germline V lookup: CDR1 MNHEY, CDR2 SMNVEV (reference sequence). The CDR3 runs 13 residues. Trimming removed 5 bases from V and 11 bases from J, with 15 bases in between. The DNA of the CDR3 is TGTGCCAGCAGTCCCCGTCAAGAGGGCGAGCTGTTTTTT. Its protein is CASSPRQEGELFF.

The genes are TRBV5-6 and TRBJ2-2; 9 bases line up with TRBD1. The CDR3 consists of 17 residues. Germline CDR1 reads SGHDT; CDR2 reads YYEEEE. J was trimmed by 3 bases and V by 1 base; bases with no gene match: 7. The CDR3 loop is CASSLWDRARDTGELFF. The CDR3 region has the DNA TGTGCCAGCAGCTTGTGGGACAGGGCGCGGGACACCGGGGAGCTGTTTTTT.

The chain employs TRBV16 and TRBJ1-4, with 7 bases matching TRBD1. This CDR3 is built from 14 residues. The V and J ends lost 4 bases and 8 bases, in that order; junction bases with no gene match: 7. CDR1 is KGHSY and CDR2 is FQNENV in the germline V gene. The CDR3 protein is CASSPRQGWEKLFF. The DNA for the CDR3 is TGTGCCAGCAGCCCCCGACAGGGATGGGAAAAACTGTTTTTT.

This sequence joins TRBV5-5 and TRBJ2-7; D remains unclear. CDR3 size: 12 residues. The V and J ends lost 2 bases and 4 bases respectively, with 7 bases between them. Germline CDR1 and CDR2: SGHKS and YYEKEE (reference sequence). The chain's CDR3 is CASSFAGYEQYF. The CDR3 nucleotides read TGTGCCAGCAGCTTCGCTGGTTACGAGCAGTACTTC.

V and J are TRBV6-1 and TRBJ1-1; no firm D call. Germline values: CDR1 MNHNS, CDR2 SASEGT. Deletions cut 8 bases from V and 1 base from J, with 14 bases between. The CDR3 loop spans 14 amino acids. CDR3 region: CASLHYQENTEAFF. In DNA, the CDR3 is TGTGCCAGCTTACATTACCAGGAGAACACTGAAGCTTTCTTT.

The CDR3 loop is CAISNGGGSGSYNEQFF. The CDR3 DNA reads TGTGCCATCTCGAACGGCGGAGGGAGTGGCTCCTACAATGAGCAGTTCTTC. V and J are TRBV10-3 and TRBJ2-1, with D perhaps TRBD2 (6 bases). The CDR3 extends over 17 amino acids. Per germline, CDR1 ENHRY and CDR2 SYGVKD. The V end lost 8 bases, the J end lost 0 bases, and 20 bases lay between the germline ends.

The rearrangement joins TRBV6-1 to TRBJ2-7; 8 bases fit TRBD1. The CDR3 runs 16 residues. CDR1 and CDR2 (germline): MNHNS, SASEGT. After removal of 4 bases from V and 3 bases from J, the junction contained 11 bases not matched to a gene. CDR3 DNA sequence: TGTGCCAGCAGTGGATTAGAGACAGGGGCTGTCTACGAGCAGTACTTC. Its translation is CASSGLETGAVYEQYF.

J is TRBJ1-5 and V is TRBV6-6; 7 positions match TRBD1. The CDR3 length is 13 residues. J gave up 11 bases and V 5 bases, and 9 bases lay outside the gene matches. CDR1 and CDR2 from the germline V gene are MNHNY and SVGAGI (reference sequence). The DNA for the CDR3 is TGTGCCAGCAGTGGGACAGAGGAATACTCCCAGCATTTT. This gives the protein CASSGTEEYSQHF.

V gene TRBV13 combines with J gene TRBJ2-7; D is perhaps TRBD2 (5 bases). The CDR3 covers 13 residues. V was clipped by 5 bases and J by 1 base, with 9 bases between them. CDR1 is PRHDT, CDR2 FYEKMQ, per germline (reference sequence). The CDR3 here is CASSSRGSYEQYF. CDR3 bases: TGTGCCAGCAGCAGTCGAGGGTCCTACGAGCAGTACTTC.

J is TRBJ2-1 and V is TRBV29-1, with D unclear. The CDR3 runs 13 residues. Germline loops: CDR1 SQVTM, CDR2 ANQGSEA. V was shortened by 2 bases and J by 9 bases, with 14 bases between the two germline ends. CDR3: CSVERASFGEQFF. The DNA for the CDR3 is TGCAGCGTTGAACGTGCGAGTTTCGGTGAGCAGTTCTTC.

The J gene is TRBJ2-7, the V gene TRBV28; D unclear. Germline lookup yields CDR1 MDHEN and CDR2 SYDVKM. CDR3 length equals 11 residues. The V end was cut by 5 bases, the J end by 6 bases, with 8 bases between. CDR3 in DNA: TGTGCCAGCAGTCCCTCCCGCGAGCAGTACTTC. Residues: CASSPSREQYF.

In its sample, this clone was seen once. This rearrangement joins TRBV7-2 to TRBJ2-1; the match to TRBD2 covers 11 bases. The length of the CDR3 is 17 residues. Trimming took 3 bases from V and 4 from J; bases not matched to a gene: 8. The germline V gene has CDR1 SGHTA and CDR2 FQGNSA. CDR3 DNA: TGTGCCAGCAGCTTCGATTCGGGGACTAGCGGTTACAATGAGCAGTTCTTC. This encodes CASSFDSGTSGYNEQFF.